This T cell receptor beta chain stems from a study of T-cell reconstitution after alpha-beta-depleted transplantation in children. The germline V gene encodes CDR1 SGHRS and CDR2 YFSETQ. The V end was cut by 1 base, the J end by 9 bases, with 8 bases between. The CDR3 covers 12 residues. Study findings and constraints: In patients about two months after transplant, alpha-beta T cells reportedly arose from several hundred expanded graft clones. Fresh T-cell production supplied most of the T-cell counts and diversity seen one year after transplant. Where some patients showed high TCRbeta diversity at day 60, it came from recipient T cells and thymic progenitors that had survived.

Preparation of the TCRbeta library involved a method that used unique molecular identifiers. Via MiXCR, TCRdb re-called the PCR reads, giving one row per CDR3 protein. The sample yields about 250,000 distinct CDR3 sequences, under 30% seen once. As regards this clonotype: Its antigen is not known.

The TCR was taken from a female patient between 2 and 15 years old who had a stem cell transplant for congenital amegakaryocytic thrombocytopenia, so the T cells may come from the graft donor. V and J are TRBV5-1 and TRBJ2-1; tentatively, D is TRBD2 (5 bases). Here the sequenced sample was PBMCs, mostly from graft donor cells, taken 360 days after TCRalphabeta/CD19-depleted stem cell transplant. The CDR3 sequence: CASSLSRAEQFF. CDR3 sequence (DNA): TGCGCCAGCAGCTTGTCGAGGGCTGAGCAGTTCTTC. Variable domain in full (rest from reference TRBV5-1 and TRBJ2-1): KAGVTQTPRYLIKTRGQQVTLSCSPISGHRSVSWYQQTPGQGLQFLFEYFSETQRNKGNFPGRFSGRQFSNSRSEMNVSTLELGDSALYLCASSLSRAEQFFGPGTRLTVL.